The 7 T cell receptor beta chains below come from one sample, sequenced in a study of human T cells and chemical hapten exposure. One entry per CDR3 protein, called by TCRdb with MiXCR from the RACE reads. The data hold more than 300,000 distinct CDR3 sequences, with more than 4.5% observed a single time. Sample time point: pre-sensitization, week 0. Treatment given: therapeutic diphenylcyclopropenone sensitization with weekly scalp DPC. Sequenced material: whole blood, taken in connection with sensitization to the hapten diphenylcyclopropenone (DPC). These receptors all stem from a woman aged 45 to 65 with alopecia areata. Some clones in this sample may be carry-over from other donors' samples.

This clonotype turned up a few times. The chain has TRBV5-1 and TRBJ1-1; 8 bases line up with TRBD1. Germline V gives CDR1 SGHRS, CDR2 YFSETQ. After removal of 0 bases from V and 0 bases from J, the junction contained 7 bases not matched to a gene. CDR3 size: 17 residues. The CDR3 region is CASSLGAQGDVNTEAFF. The CDR3 nucleotides are TGCGCCAGCAGCTTGGGGGCACAGGGGGATGTGAACACTGAAGCTTTCTTT.

The CDR3 here is CASSQTPHEQYF. The CDR3, as DNA: TGTGCCAGCAGCCAAACGCCCCACGAGCAGTACTTC. V usage is TRBV12-3 or TRBV12-4 and J usage is TRBJ2-7; D ambiguous. The ends were cut back, 6 bases at V and 5 bases at J, with 11 bases in the middle. This CDR3 region has 12 residues.

The V and J genes are TRBV9 and TRBJ1-4; 9 nucleotides line up with TRBD1. In germline, CDR1 is SGDLS, CDR2 YYNGEE. With V trimmed by 3 bases and J by 11 bases, 2 bases remained unmatched. The CDR3 has 12 amino acids. The CDR3 is CASSAGTGKLFF. The CDR3 region has the DNA TGTGCCAGCAGCGCCGGGACAGGGAAACTGTTTTTT.

The rearrangement joins TRBV19 to TRBJ1-1; D perhaps matches TRBD1 (5 bases). The CDR3 has 13 residues. CDR1 is LNHDA, CDR2 SQIVND, per germline (reference sequence). V lost 7 bases to trimming and J lost 5 bases, with 14 bases between them. The CDR3 DNA is TGTGCCAGTATTTCCACGGGGGGAACTGAAGCTTTCTTT. Its protein product is CASISTGGTEAFF.

The chain recombines TRBV10-3 with TRBJ2-7; D remains unclear. Germline V gives CDR1 ENHRY, CDR2 SYGVKD. The CDR3 is 13 amino acids. V dropped 4 bases and J dropped 0 bases, with 7 bases sitting between them. The CDR3 spells CAISVTASYEQYF. CDR3 coding DNA: TGTGCCATCAGTGTGACGGCCTCCTACGAGCAGTACTTC.

This clonotype was seen repeatedly, ten times or more. V and J are TRBV9 and TRBJ2-2; D may be TRBD2 (6 bases). CDR1 and CDR2 (germline): SGDLS, YYNGEE. V lost 0 bases, J lost 6 bases, and 12 bases lay in between. This CDR3 region has 15 residues. The CDR3 here is CASSVGDSPAGELFF. The CDR3, as DNA: TGTGCCAGCAGCGTAGGGGACTCGCCGGCCGGGGAGCTGTTTTTT.

V usage is TRBV7-7 and J usage is TRBJ2-7; the match to TRBD2 covers 9 bases. V was clipped by 5 bases and J by 6 bases; unmatched bases: 8. This CDR3 has 14 residues. Per germline, CDR1 SSHAT and CDR2 FNYEAQ (reference sequence). The CDR3 DNA reads as TGTGCCAGCAGCGCGGGACTAGCATCCCCCGAGCAGTACTTC. Its protein is CASSAGLASPEQYF.